This T cell receptor beta chain was found in a study of cytomegalovirus exposure and HLA in healthy donors. Study-wide results and caveats: Most TCR beta V segments were productive about 87% or about 30% of the time in an earlier analysis. Reports showed the classifier diagnosing cytomegalovirus status with high specificity and sensitivity.

In the PCR, 60 Vbeta and 13 Jbeta primers were used. Some clones are missing from TCRdb's copy, which holds only in-frame ones; the method was immunoSEQ multiplex PCR. The sample shows about 130,000 clones, around 80% of them seen only once. The CDR3 length is 15 residues. V shed 1 base and J shed 8 bases, with 18 bases lying between them. CDR1 is SGHTS and CDR2 is YDEGEE in the germline V gene. Points on this clone: No antigen is known for it.

The V and J genes are TRBV5-8 and TRBJ1-2, with D uncertain. The source material was PBMCs. The sequence derives from a woman in her fifties or sixties in good health and CMV-seropositive. The CDR3, as DNA: TGTGCCAGCAGCTTGCGGAGGGAAGTTGCGGAAGGCTACACCTTC. Translated: CASSLRREVAEGYTF.